One sample yielded the 13 T cell receptor beta chains listed below, sequenced in a study of CD8+ T cells in alopecia areata. Once RNA had been extracted, it was reverse transcribed into cDNA to act as the sequencing template. This table comes from immunoSEQ multiplex PCR, and its TCRdb copy is limited to in-frame clones, with some not included. This table has 85,000 to 110,000 clones, around three fifths appearing once. The sequenced material came from CD4+ T cells sorted from blood. These receptors were collected from a human donor in good health.

The chain is built from TRBV7-2 and TRBJ2-6; the D is unclear. The CDR3 runs 16 residues. V gave up 2 bases and J gave up 0 bases, with 8 bases separating them. CDR1 and CDR2 (germline): SGHTA, FQGNSA. In nucleotides, the CDR3 is TGTGCCAGCAGCTTAATGGGCAGCTCTGGGGCCAACGTCCTGACTTTC. Amino acids: CASSLMGSSGANVLTF.

This clone appeared a few times. The rearrangement joins TRBV30 to TRBJ2-1; D perhaps matches TRBD1 (6 bases). Per the germline V gene, CDR1 is GTSNPN and CDR2 is SVGIG (reference sequence). Between the trimmed V and J ends, which lost 6 bases and 4 bases, there was a span of 16 bases. The CDR3 consists of 14 residues. CDR3 nucleotide sequence: TGTGCCTGCTCGCTCTGGGACACATACAATGAGCAGTTCTTC. It codes for CACSLWDTYNEQFF.

The V gene is TRBV18, the J gene TRBJ2-7; TRBD1 agrees at 7 bases. This CDR3 is built from 13 residues. Losses at the gene ends were 4 bases for V and 3 bases for J; bases not matched to a gene: 3. CDR1 is KGHSH, CDR2 LQKENI, per germline. The CDR3 region has the DNA TGTGCCAGCTCACTCGGACAGGACTACGAGCAGTACTTC. Translation: CASSLGQDYEQYF.

The genes are TRBV7-9 and TRBJ2-1; maybe TRBD2 (6 bases). V was cut by 9 bases and J by 3 bases, with 18 bases left in between. This CDR3 is 15 amino acids long. Germline V gene sequence: CDR1 SEHNR, CDR2 FQNEAQ (reference sequence). The CDR3 sequence is CASGGGTDYYNEQFF. The CDR3 nucleotides are TGTGCCAGTGGAGGAGGGACGGATTACTACAATGAGCAGTTCTTC.

The genes are TRBV29-1 and TRBJ1-1; no clear D gene. V dropped 3 bases and J dropped 1 base, with 6 bases sitting between them. Germline assignment: CDR1 SQVTM and CDR2 ANQGSEA. The CDR3 length is 12 residues. CDR3 coding DNA: TGCAGCGTTGATCGGGCGAACACTGAAGCTTTCTTT. Its translation is CSVDRANTEAFF. Complete variable domain (other parts from reference TRBV29-1 and TRBJ1-1): SAVISQKPSRDICQRGTSLTIQCQVDSQVTMMFWYRQQPGQSLTLIATANQGSEATYESGFVIDKFPISRPNLTFSTLTVSNMSPEDSSIYLCSVDRANTEAFFGQGTRLTVV.

The chain joins TRBV4-2 to TRBJ1-2; TRBD1 might be the D (6 bases). The length of the CDR3 is 14 residues. V lost 0 bases and J 5 bases, leaving 10 bases between the germline ends. CDR1 LGHNA and CDR2 YNFKEQ come from the germline V gene. The CDR3 reads CASSQEGAQYGYTF. Written as DNA, the CDR3 is TGTGCCAGCAGCCAAGAGGGGGCACAGTATGGCTACACCTTC.

The chain has TRBV11-2 and TRBJ2-5, with 7 bases fitting TRBD1. V trimming: 6 bases; J trimming: 5 bases; junction bases outside the gene matches: 18. The germline gives CDR1 SGHAT, CDR2 FQNNGV. This CDR3 is 17 amino acids long. The CDR3 here is CASSSNRGIRPRETQYF. CDR3 DNA sequence: TGTGCCAGCAGTTCAAACAGGGGTATCCGTCCGCGGGAGACCCAGTACTTC.

The chain combines TRBV29-1 with TRBJ1-1; D might be TRBD1 (6 bases). Germline V gene data show CDR1 as SQVTM and CDR2 as ANQGSEA. The CDR3 length is 10 residues. V was clipped by 4 bases and J by 8 bases, with 8 bases between them. The CDR3 is CSVGDIEAFF. The CDR3 region has the DNA TGCAGCGTTGGGGACATCGAAGCTTTCTTT. The full variable domain, rest sourced from reference TRBV29-1 and TRBJ1-1, is SAVISQKPSRDICQRGTSLTIQCQVDSQVTMMFWYRQQPGQSLTLIATANQGSEATYESGFVIDKFPISRPNLTFSTLTVSNMSPEDSSIYLCSVGDIEAFFGQGTRLTVV.

The chain carries TRBV30 and TRBJ2-5, with D tentatively TRBD2 (6 bases). Trimming removed 0 bases at V and 7 bases at J, with 15 bases between. Germline-derived CDR1 and CDR2 are GTSNPN and SVGIG (reference sequence). The CDR3 is made up of 14 amino acids. CDR3 in amino acids: CAWSVGGARGTQYF. The CDR3 bases are TGTGCCTGGAGTGTAGGCGGGGCTAGGGGGACCCAGTACTTC.

The rearrangement links TRBV5-1 to TRBJ2-4; D may be TRBD1 or TRBD2 (6 bases each). Germline CDR1 SGHRS, CDR2 YFSETQ. This CDR3 spans 13 amino acids. V gave up 4 bases and J gave up 8 bases, with 13 bases separating them. The CDR3 loop reads CASSRGAMDIQYF. CDR3 sequence (DNA): TGCGCCAGCAGCAGGGGGGCCATGGACATTCAGTACTTC.

This clone appeared a few times. The V gene is TRBV29-1, the J gene TRBJ1-2; no reliable D call. The CDR3 has 14 amino acids. Germline V gives CDR1 SQVTM, CDR2 ANQGSEA. V lost 4 bases and J 3 bases, leaving 15 bases between the germline ends. DNA for the CDR3: TGCAGCGTTGTTGAGGGCCAACACTACTATGGCTACACCTTC. Amino acid sequence: CSVVEGQHYYGYTF.

The rearrangement uses TRBV5-1 and TRBJ2-3; 11 positions agree with TRBD1. After removal of 0 bases from V and 4 bases from J, the junction contained 4 bases not matched to a gene. This CDR3 has 16 amino acids. CDR1 SGHRS and CDR2 YFSETQ come from the germline V gene. For the CDR3, the DNA is TGCGCCAGCAGCTTGGAAGGACAGGGGGCCGCAGATACGCAGTATTTT. As protein: CASSLEGQGAADTQYF. Full variable domain (rest looked up from reference TRBV5-1 and TRBJ2-3): KAGVTQTPRYLIKTRGQQVTLSCSPISGHRSVSWYQQTPGQGLQFLFEYFSETQRNKGNFPGRFSGRQFSNSRSEMNVSTLELGDSALYLCASSLEGQGAADTQYFGPGTRLTVL.

The rearrangement joins TRBV4-1 to TRBJ2-4; 7 nucleotides align to TRBD2. CDR1 and CDR2 from the germline V gene are MGHRA and YSYEKL. This CDR3 has 18 residues. V was clipped by 3 bases and J by 1 base; unmatched bases: 12. The CDR3 bases are TGCGCCAGCAGCCAGGGGAGGGCCTTTAGTACGGCCAAAAACATTCAGTACTTC. Residues: CASSQGRAFSTAKNIQYF.